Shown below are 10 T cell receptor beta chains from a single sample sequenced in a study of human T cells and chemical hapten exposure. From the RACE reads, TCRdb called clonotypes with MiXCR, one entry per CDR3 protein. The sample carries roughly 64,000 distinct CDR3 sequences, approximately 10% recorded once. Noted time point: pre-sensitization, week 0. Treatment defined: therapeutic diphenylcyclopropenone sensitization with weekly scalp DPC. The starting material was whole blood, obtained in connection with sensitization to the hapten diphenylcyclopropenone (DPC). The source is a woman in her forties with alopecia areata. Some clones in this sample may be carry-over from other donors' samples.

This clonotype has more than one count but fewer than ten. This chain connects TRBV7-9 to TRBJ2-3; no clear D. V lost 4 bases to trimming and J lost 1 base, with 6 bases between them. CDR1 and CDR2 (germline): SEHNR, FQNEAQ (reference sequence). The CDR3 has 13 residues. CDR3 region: CASSSMGTDTQYF. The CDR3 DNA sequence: TGTGCCAGCAGCTCCATGGGCACAGATACGCAGTATTTT.

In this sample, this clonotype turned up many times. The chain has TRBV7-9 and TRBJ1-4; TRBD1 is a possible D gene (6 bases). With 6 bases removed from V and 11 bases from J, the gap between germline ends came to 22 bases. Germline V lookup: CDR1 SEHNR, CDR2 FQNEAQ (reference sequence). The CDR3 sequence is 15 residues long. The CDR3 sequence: CASSPNNREAGKLFF. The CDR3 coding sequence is TGTGCCAGCAGTCCTAATAACAGGGAAGCCGGGAAACTGTTTTTT. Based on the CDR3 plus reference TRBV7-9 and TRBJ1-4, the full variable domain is DTGVSQNPRHKITKRGQNVTFRCDPISEHNRLYWYRQTLGQGPEFLTYFQNEAQLEKSRLLSDRFSAERPKGSFSTLEIQRTEQGDSAMYLCASSPNNREAGKLFFGSGTQLSVL.

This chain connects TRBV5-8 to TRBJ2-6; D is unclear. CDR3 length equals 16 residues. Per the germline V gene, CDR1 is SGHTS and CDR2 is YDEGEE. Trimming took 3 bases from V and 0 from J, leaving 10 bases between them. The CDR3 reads CASSSDAYSGANVLTF. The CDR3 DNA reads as TGTGCCAGCAGCTCCGACGCTTACTCTGGGGCCAACGTCCTGACTTTC.

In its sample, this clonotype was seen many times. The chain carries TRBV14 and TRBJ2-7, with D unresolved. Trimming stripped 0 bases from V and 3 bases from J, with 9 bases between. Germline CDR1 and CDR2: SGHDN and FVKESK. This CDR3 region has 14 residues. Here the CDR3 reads CASSQEVAFYEQYF. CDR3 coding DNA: TGTGCCAGCAGCCAAGAGGTGGCTTTCTACGAGCAGTACTTC. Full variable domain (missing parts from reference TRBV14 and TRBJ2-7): EAGVTQFPSHSVIEKGQTVTLRCDPISGHDNLYWYRRVMGKEIKFLLHFVKESKQDESGMPNNRFLAERTGGTYSTLKVQPAELEDSGVYFCASSQEVAFYEQYFGPGTRLTVT.

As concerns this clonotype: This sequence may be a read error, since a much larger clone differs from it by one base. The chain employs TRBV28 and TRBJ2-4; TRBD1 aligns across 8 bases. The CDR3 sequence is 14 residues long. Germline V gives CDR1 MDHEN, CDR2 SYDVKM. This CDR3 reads CASISGGVKNIPYF. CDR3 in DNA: TGTGCCAGCATTTCAGGGGGCGTCAAAAACATTCCGTACTTC. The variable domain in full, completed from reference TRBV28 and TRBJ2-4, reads DVKVTQSSRYLVKRTGEKVFLECVQDMDHENMFWYRQDPGLGLRLIYFSYDVKMKEKGDIPEGYSVSREKKERFSLILESASTNQTSMYLCASISGGVKNIPYFGAGTRLSVL.

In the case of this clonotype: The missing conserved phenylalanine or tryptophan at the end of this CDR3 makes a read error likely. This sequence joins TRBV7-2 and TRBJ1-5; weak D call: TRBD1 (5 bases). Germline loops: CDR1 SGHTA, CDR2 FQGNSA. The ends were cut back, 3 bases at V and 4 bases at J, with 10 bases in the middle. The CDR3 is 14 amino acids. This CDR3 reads CASSFNRPNQPQHL. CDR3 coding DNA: TGTGCCAGCAGCTTCAACAGGCCGAATCAGCCCCAGCATTTA.

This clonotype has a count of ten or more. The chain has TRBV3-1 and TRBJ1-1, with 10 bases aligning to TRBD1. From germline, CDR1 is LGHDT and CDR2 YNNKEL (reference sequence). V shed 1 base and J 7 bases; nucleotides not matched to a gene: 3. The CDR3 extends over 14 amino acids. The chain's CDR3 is CASSQGDRGGEAFF. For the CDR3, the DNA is TGTGCCAGCAGCCAAGGGGACAGGGGTGGTGAAGCTTTCTTT.

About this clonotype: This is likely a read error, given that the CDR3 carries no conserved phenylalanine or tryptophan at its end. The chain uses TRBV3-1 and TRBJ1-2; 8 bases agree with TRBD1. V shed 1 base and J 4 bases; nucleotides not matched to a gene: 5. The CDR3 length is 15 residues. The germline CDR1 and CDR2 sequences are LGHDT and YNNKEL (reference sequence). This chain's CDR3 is CASSQATGAVYGYTS. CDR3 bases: TGTGCCAGCAGCCAAGCGACAGGGGCCGTCTATGGCTACACCTCC.

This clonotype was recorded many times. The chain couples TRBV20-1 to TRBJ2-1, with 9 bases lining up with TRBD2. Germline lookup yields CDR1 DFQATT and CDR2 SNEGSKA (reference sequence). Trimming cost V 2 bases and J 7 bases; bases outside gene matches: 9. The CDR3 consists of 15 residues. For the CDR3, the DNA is TGCAGTGCTAGATGGGCGGGAGGGGCCGGAAATGAGCAGTTCTTC. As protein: CSARWAGGAGNEQFF.

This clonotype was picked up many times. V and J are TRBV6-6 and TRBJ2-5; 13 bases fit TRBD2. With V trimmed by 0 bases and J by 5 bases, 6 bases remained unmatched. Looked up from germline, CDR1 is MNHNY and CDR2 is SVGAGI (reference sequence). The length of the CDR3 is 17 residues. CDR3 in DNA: TGTGCCAGCAGTTACTCCGGACTAGCGGGAGCCGTGGAGACCCAGTACTTC. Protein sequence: CASSYSGLAGAVETQYF.